This is a list of T cell receptor beta chains from one sample in a study of circulating CD8 cells and anti-PD-1 response in melanoma. TCRdb called the reads again in MiXCR, with one record for every CDR3 protein. The sample includes approximately 900 distinct CDR3 sequences, less than 7% seen only once; the top ten take roughly 17%. The sample here was CD8+ T cells from PBMCs, taken at baseline or after one month of anti-PD-1 therapy (not recorded which). All receptors derive from a human donor with melanoma. CDR3s include the opening cysteine and the closing phenylalanine or tryptophan. Each record gives: V gene, CDR3 protein.

v_gene: TRBV7-3; CDR3aa: CASSPAGAGETQYF
v_gene: TRBV2; CDR3aa: CASSDSLVGELFF
v_gene: TRBV28; CDR3aa: CASSLQGARSGELFF
v_gene: TRBV12-5; CDR3aa: CASLGGWTGELFF
v_gene: TRBV27; CDR3aa: CASSLSGRGYSGELFF
v_gene: TRBV10-3; CDR3aa: CAISESAGELFF
v_gene: TRBV25-1; CDR3aa: CASSGTGDNSYTF
v_gene: TRBV30; CDR3aa: CAWSVDFQETQYF
v_gene: TRBV25-1; CDR3aa: CASSESDSSYEQYF
v_gene: TRBV28; CDR3aa: CASSGTGNNQPQHF
v_gene: TRBV5-4; CDR3aa: CASSPPSYNEQFF
v_gene: TRBV19; CDR3aa: CASRELAGAEQFF
v_gene: TRBV19; CDR3aa: CAGGTSSRNQPQHF
v_gene: TRBV6-2/TRBV6-3; CDR3aa: CASTYRRDRNTGELFF
v_gene: TRBV28; CDR3aa: CASSWDIGMGQYF
v_gene: TRBV27; CDR3aa: CASSPSAGHTNYGYTF
v_gene: TRBV28; CDR3aa: CASSWGQGLETQYF
v_gene: TRBV19; CDR3aa: CASSIDLPVNYGYTF
v_gene: TRBV19; CDR3aa: CASSTRGPTDTQYF
v_gene: TRBV29-1; CDR3aa: CSVRQGAAYEQYF
v_gene: TRBV4-2; CDR3aa: CASSQEKTGWTGELFF
v_gene: TRBV7-3; CDR3aa: CASSPGRRTWETQYF
v_gene: TRBV27; CDR3aa: CASRPTPNLGYEQFF
v_gene: TRBV27; CDR3aa: CASSLQASGANVLTF
v_gene: TRBV15; CDR3aa: CATRQGSYEQYF
v_gene: TRBV28; CDR3aa: CASSYGTRSSYNEQFF
v_gene: TRBV6-2/TRBV6-3; CDR3aa: CASSVWAGVYNEQFF
v_gene: TRBV9; CDR3aa: CASSVDQGRFGEQYF
v_gene: TRBV2; CDR3aa: CASTAGGITDTQYF
v_gene: TRBV30; CDR3aa: CAAYWGNSPLHF
v_gene: TRBV28; CDR3aa: CASSLSLAEPGPGELFF
v_gene: TRBV27; CDR3aa: CASSLGLAGGGWQETQYF
v_gene: TRBV27; CDR3aa: CASSVVAGAYEQYF
v_gene: TRBV10-3; CDR3aa: CAISELAANTGELFF
v_gene: TRBV7-7; CDR3aa: CASSLLQNTEAFF
v_gene: TRBV27; CDR3aa: CASSLSGEKETDTQYF
v_gene: TRBV4-2; CDR3aa: CASSQSQSYEQYF
v_gene: TRBV27; CDR3aa: CASSLGGITEAFF
v_gene: TRBV5-8; CDR3aa: CASSDRQGDGYTF
v_gene: TRBV5-1; CDR3aa: CASRGPPQVNEQFF
v_gene: TRBV29-1; CDR3aa: CSVEVRDRERGELFF
v_gene: TRBV19; CDR3aa: CASSPSGVEQFF
v_gene: TRBV28; CDR3aa: CASNAGNTEAFF
v_gene: TRBV28; CDR3aa: CASSSAPGAVYYGYTF
v_gene: TRBV7-9; CDR3aa: CAVRRSSSTEAFF
v_gene: TRBV6-5; CDR3aa: CASSFDYPSYEQYF